The entry that follows covers one TCR beta chain sequence. As yet, its antigen is unknown. Authors' analysis steps: Junction-only immunoSEQ sequences carried no quality scores, so filtering differed. Clones were read by immunoSEQ multiplex PCR, and TCRdb kept only the in-frame ones, dropping some. That table is the source of V, J and clone size, and D and trimming were worked out from the DNA. The sample has roughly 2.2 million clones, more than 85% seen once; the top ten hold around 0.4%. The donors were all Caucasian adults (living in Nashville, Tennessee). This specimen comes from a study of shared clonotypes between healthy human individuals. Study-wide findings and caveats: A few donors showed sharing of 4.5% to 5% of naive CD4 clonotypes. Genetic and exposure-history diversity was limited by the small donor number.

This CDR3 is built from 16 residues. V lost 1 base to trimming and J lost 6 bases; unmatched junction nucleotides: 9. Germline V gives CDR1 SGHTA, CDR2 FQGTGA. Sequenced: naive CD4+ T cells from PBMCs. Subset denoted: CD45RA+ positively selected. The clonotype comes from a young man in good health. Some clones in this sample may be carry-over from other donors' samples. V usage is TRBV7-3 and J usage is TRBJ2-1; TRBD2 aligns across 7 bases. The CDR3 region is CASSLMSGEVGNEQFF. As DNA, the CDR3 is TGTGCCAGCAGCTTAATGAGCGGGGAGGTGGGCAATGAGCAGTTCTTC. The full variable domain, with the rest looked up from reference TRBV7-3 and TRBJ2-1, is GAGVSQTPSNKVTEKGKYVELRCDPISGHTALYWYRQSLGQGPEFLIYFQGTGAADDSGLPNDRFFAVRPEGSVSTLKIQRTERGDSAVYLCASSLMSGEVGNEQFFGPGTRLTVL.